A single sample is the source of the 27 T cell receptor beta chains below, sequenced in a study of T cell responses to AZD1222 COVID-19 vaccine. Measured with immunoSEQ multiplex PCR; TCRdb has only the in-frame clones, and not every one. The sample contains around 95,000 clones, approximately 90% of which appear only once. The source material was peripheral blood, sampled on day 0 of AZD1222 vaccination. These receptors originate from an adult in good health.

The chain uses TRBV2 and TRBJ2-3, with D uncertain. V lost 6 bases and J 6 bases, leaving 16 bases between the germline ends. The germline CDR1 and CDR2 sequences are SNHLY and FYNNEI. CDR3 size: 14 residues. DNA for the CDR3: TGTGCCAGCAGCCTCGGACGTTCCGCGGATACGCAGTATTTT. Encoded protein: CASSLGRSADTQYF.

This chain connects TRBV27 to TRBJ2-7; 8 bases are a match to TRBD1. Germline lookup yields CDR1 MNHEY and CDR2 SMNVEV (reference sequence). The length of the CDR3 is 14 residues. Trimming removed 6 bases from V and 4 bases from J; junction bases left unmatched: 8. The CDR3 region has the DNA TGTGCCAGCAGGCCGGGACAGGTTTCTTACGAGCAGTACTTC. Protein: CASRPGQVSYEQYF.

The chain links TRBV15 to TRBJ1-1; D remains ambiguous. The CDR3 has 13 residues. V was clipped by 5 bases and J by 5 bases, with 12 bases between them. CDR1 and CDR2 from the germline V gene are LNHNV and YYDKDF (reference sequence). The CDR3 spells CATSSRIETEAFF. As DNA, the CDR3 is TGTGCCACCAGCTCTAGGATAGAAACTGAAGCTTTCTTT.

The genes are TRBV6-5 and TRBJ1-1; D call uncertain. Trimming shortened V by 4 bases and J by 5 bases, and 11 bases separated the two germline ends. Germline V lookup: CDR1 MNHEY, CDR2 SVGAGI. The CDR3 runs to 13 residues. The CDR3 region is CASSSLLETEAFF. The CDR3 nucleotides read TGTGCCAGCAGTTCCCTCCTAGAGACTGAAGCTTTCTTT.

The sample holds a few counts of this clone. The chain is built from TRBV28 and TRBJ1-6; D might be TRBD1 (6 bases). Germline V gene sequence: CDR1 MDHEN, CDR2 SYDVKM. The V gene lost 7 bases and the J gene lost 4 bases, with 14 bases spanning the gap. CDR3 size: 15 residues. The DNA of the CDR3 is TGTGCCAGCATTGAGGTGGGGGCTTATAATTCACCCCTCCACTTT. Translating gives CASIEVGAYNSPLHF.

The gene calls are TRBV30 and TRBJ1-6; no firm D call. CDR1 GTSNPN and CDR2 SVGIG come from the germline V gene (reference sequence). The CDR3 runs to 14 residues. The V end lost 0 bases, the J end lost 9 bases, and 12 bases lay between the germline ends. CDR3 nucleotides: TGTGCCTGGAGTGTGTTCGACGGAGGTTCACCCCTCCACTTT. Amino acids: CAWSVFDGGSPLHF.

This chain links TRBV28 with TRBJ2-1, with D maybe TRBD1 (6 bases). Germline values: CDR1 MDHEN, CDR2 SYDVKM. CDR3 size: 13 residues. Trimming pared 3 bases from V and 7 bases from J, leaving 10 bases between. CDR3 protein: CASSFATGNEQFF. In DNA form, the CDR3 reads TGTGCCAGCAGTTTTGCCACAGGGAATGAGCAGTTCTTC.

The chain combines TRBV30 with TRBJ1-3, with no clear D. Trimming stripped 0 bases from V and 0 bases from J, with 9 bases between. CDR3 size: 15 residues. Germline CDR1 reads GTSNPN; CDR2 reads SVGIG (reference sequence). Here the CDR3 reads CAWSVGSSSGNTIYF. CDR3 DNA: TGTGCCTGGAGTGTAGGCTCAAGCTCTGGAAACACCATATATTTT.

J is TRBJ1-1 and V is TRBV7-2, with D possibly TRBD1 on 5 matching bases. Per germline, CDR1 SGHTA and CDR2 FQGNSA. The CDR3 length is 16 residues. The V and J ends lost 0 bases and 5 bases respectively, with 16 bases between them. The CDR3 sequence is CASSLAGTVPGTEAFF. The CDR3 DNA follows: TGTGCCAGCAGCTTAGCGGGTACAGTACCAGGGACTGAAGCTTTCTTT.

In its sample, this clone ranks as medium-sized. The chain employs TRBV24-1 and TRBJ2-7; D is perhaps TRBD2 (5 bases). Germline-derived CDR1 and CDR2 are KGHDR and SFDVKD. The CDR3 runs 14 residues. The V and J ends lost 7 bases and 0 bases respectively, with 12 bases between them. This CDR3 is CATRGAVHSYEQYF. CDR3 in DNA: TGTGCCACCAGGGGAGCGGTACACTCCTACGAGCAGTACTTC.

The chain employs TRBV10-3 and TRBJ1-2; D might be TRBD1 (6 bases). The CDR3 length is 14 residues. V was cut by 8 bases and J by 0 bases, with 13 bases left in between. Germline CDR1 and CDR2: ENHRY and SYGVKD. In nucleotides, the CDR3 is TGTGCCATCTCACGACAGGTGGCTAACTATGGCTACACCTTC. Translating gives CAISRQVANYGYTF.

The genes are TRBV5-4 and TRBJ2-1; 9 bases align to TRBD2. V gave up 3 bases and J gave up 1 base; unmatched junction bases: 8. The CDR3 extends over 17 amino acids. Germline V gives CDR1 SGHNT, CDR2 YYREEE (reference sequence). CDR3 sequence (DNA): TGTGCCAGCAGCTCCCAGGGTAGCGGGGGTTCCTACAATGAGCAGTTCTTC. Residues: CASSSQGSGGSYNEQFF.

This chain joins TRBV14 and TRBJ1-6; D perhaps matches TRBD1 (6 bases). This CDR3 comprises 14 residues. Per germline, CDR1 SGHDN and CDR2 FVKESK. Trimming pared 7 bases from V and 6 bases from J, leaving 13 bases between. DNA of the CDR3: TGTGCCAGCAAGGGGTCGGACAGTAATTCACCCCTCCACTTT. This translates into CASKGSDSNSPLHF.

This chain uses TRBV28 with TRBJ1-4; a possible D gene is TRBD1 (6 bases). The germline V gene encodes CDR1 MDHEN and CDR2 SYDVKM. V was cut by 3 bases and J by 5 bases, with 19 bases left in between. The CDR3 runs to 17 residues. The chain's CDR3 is CASSFPRRTAGNEKLFF. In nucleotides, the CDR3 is TGTGCCAGCAGTTTTCCCAGACGGACAGCAGGCAATGAAAAACTGTTTTTT.

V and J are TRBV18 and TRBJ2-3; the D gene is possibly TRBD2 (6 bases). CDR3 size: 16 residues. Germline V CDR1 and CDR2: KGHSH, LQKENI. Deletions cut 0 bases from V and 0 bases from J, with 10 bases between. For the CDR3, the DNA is TGTGCCAGCTCACCACCGTTGGGGACTAGCACAGATACGCAGTATTTT. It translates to CASSPPLGTSTDTQYF.

CDR3 coding DNA: TGTGCCTCAGGGGGGCAGGGGGTACCCAATGAGCAGTTCTTC. Its translation: CASGGQGVPNEQFF. The chain carries TRBV6-1 and TRBJ2-1, with D perhaps matching TRBD1 (7 bases). The CDR3 extends over 14 amino acids. The germline gives CDR1 MNHNS, CDR2 SASEGT. V was cut by 11 bases and J by 6 bases, with 20 bases left in between.

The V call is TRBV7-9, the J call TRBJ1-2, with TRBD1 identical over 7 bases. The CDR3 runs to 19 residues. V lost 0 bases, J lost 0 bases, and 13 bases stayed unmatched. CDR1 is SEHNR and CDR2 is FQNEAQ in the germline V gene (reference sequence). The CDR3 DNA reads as TGTGCCAGCAGCTTAGCCCCCACGAGACAGGGTCTTTCTAACTATGGCTACACCTTC. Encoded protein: CASSLAPTRQGLSNYGYTF.

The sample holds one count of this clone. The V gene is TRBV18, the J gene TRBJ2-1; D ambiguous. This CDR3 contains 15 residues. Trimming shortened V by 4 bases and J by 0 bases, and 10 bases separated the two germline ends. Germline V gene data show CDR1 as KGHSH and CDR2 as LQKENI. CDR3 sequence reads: CASSLGRYSYNEQFF. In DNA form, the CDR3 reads TGTGCCAGCTCACTTGGGCGTTACTCCTACAATGAGCAGTTCTTC.

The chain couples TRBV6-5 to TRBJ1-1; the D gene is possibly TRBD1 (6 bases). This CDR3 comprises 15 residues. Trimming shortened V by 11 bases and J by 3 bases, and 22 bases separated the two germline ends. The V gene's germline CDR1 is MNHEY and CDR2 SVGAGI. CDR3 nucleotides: TGTGCCGCTTCCTCCAGGGGCCCTACCCACACTGAAGCTTTCTTT. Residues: CAASSRGPTHTEAFF.

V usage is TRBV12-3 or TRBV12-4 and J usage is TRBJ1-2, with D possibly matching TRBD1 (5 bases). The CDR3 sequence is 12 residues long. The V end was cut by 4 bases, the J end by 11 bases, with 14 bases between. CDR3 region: CASSSDGGDYTF. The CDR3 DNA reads TGTGCCAGCAGTTCCGACGGAGGGGATTACACCTTC.

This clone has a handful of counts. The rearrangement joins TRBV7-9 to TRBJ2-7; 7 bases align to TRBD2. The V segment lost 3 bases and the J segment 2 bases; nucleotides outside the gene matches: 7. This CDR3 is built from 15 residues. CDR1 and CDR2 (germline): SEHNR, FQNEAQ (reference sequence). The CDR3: CASSFGTSETYEQYF. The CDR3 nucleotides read TGTGCCAGCAGCTTCGGCACTAGCGAGACCTACGAGCAGTACTTC.

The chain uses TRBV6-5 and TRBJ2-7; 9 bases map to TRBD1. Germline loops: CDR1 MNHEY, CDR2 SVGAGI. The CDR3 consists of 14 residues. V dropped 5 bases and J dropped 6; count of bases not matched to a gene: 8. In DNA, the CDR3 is TGTGCCAGCAGTACCGGGACAGGGTATTTCGAGCAGTACTTC. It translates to CASSTGTGYFEQYF.

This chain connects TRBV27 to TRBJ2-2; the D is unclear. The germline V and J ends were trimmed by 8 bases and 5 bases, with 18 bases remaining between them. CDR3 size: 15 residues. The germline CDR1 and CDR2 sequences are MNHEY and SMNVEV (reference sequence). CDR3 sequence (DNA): TGTGCCAGCGGTCCCCGCCCTGTTCAGACCGGGGAGCTGTTTTTT. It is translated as CASGPRPVQTGELFF.

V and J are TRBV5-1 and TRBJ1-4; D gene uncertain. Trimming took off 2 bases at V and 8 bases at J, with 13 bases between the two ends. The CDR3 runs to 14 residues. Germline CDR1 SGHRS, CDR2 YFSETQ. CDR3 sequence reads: CASSFGILKEKLFF. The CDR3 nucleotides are TGCGCCAGCAGCTTCGGGATCTTGAAGGAAAAACTGTTTTTT.

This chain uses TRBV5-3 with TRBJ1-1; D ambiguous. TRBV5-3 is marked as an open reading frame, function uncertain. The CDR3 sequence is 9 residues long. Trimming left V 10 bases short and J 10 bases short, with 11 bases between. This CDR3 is CALDPGAFF. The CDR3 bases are TGTGCCCTAGACCCGGGAGCTTTCTTT.

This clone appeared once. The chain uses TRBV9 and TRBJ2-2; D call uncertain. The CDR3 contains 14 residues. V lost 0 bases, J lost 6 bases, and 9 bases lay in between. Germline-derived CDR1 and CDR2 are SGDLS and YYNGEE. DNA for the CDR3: TGTGCCAGCAGCGTAGCTCCCGGATCCGGGGAGCTGTTTTTT. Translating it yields CASSVAPGSGELFF. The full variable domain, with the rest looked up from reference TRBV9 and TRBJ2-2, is DSGVTQTPKHLITATGQRVTLRCSPRSGDLSVYWYQQSLDQGLQFLIQYYNGEERAKGNILERFSAQQFPDLHSELNLSSLELGDSALYFCASSVAPGSGELFFGEGSRLTVL.

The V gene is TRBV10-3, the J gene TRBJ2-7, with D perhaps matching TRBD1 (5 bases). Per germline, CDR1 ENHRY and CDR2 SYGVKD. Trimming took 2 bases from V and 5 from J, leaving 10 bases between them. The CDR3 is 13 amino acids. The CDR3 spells CAISETGEDEQYF. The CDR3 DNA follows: TGTGCCATCAGTGAGACAGGCGAGGACGAGCAGTACTTC.